This T cell receptor beta chain was retrieved from a study of shared clonotypes between healthy human individuals. Germline V gives CDR1 SGHRS, CDR2 YFSETQ. The ends were cut back, 4 bases at V and 2 bases at J, with 13 bases in the middle. This CDR3 is 14 amino acids long. The assay was immunoSEQ multiplex PCR, and TCRdb's table has in-frame clones only and misses some. The repertoire holds some 900,000 clones, with over 75% as singletons. The TCR was taken from a man aged 18 to 30 in good health. This chain connects TRBV5-1 to TRBJ2-7; tentative D call: TRBD1 (7 bases). The sequenced sample was memory CD4+ T cells sorted from blood. This sample's subset: CD45RA-negative fraction. The CDR3 nucleotides are TGCGCCAGCAGCGCTTCAGGGGGGACCTACGAGCAGTACTTC. It encodes CASSASGGTYEQYF.